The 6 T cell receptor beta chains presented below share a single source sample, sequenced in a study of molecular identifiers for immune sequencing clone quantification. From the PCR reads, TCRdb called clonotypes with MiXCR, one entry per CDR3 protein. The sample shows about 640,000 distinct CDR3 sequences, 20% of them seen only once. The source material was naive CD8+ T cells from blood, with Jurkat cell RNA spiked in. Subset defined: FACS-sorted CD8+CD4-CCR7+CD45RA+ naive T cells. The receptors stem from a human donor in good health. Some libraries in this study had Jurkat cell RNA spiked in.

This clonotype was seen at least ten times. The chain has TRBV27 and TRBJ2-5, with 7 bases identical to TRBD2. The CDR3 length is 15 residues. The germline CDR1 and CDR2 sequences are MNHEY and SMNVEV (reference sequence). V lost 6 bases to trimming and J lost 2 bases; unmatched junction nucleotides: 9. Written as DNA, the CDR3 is TGTGCCAGCAGCCTTATCGGGGGGATTCAAGAGACCCAGTACTTC. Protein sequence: CASSLIGGIQETQYF.

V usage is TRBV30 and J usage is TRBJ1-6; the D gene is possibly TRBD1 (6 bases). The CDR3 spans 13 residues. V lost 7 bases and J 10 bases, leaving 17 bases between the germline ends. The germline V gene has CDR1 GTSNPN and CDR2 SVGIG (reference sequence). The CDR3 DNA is TGTGCCTTGACAGAGGGGGTAATCTCACCCCTCCACTTT. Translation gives CALTEGVISPLHF.

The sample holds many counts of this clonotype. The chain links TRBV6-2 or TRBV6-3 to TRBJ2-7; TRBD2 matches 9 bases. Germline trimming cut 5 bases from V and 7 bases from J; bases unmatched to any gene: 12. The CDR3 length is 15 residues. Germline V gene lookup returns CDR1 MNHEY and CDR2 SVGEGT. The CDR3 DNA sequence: TGTGCCAGCAGTGGATCTAGCGGGGCCTCCGGGGAGCAGTACTTC. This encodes CASSGSSGASGEQYF.

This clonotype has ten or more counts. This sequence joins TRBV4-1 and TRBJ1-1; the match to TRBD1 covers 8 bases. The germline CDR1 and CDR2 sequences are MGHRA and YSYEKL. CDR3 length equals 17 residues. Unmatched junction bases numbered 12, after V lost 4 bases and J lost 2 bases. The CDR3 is CASSLEDYRGYNTEAFF. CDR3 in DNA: TGCGCCAGCAGCCTAGAAGACTACAGGGGGTATAACACTGAAGCTTTCTTT.

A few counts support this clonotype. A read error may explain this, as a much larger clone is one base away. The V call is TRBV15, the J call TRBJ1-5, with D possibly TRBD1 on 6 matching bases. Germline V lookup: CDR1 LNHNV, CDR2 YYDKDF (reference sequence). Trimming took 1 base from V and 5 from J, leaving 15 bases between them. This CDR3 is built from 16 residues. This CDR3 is CATSRGRGSGDQPQHF. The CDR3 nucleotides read TGTGCCACCAGCAGAGGTAGGGGGTCTGGCGATCAGCCCCAGCATTTT.

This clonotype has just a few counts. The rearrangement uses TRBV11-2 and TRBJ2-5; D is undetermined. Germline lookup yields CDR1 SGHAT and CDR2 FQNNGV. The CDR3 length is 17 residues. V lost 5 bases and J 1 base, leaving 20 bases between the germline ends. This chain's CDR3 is CASSPRQASRAQETQYF. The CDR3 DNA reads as TGTGCCAGCAGCCCGAGACAAGCCTCCCGGGCCCAAGAGACCCAGTACTTC.